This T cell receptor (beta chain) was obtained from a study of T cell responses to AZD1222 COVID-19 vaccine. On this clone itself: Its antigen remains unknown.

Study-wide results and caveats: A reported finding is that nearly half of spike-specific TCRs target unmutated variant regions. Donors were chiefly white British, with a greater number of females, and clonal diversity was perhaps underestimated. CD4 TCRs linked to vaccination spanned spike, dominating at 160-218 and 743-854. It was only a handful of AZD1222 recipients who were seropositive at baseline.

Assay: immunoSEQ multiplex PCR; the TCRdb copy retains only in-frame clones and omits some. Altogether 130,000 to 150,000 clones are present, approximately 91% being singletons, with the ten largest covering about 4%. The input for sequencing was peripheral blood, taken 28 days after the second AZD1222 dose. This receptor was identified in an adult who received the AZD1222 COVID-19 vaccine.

The CDR3 DNA follows: TGTGCCAGCAGCGCCATGCAGACTCAAGAGACCCAGTACTTC. Its translation: CASSAMQTQETQYF. The chain employs TRBV6-5 and TRBJ2-5; D is unclear. Germline V gene sequence: CDR1 MNHEY, CDR2 SVGAGI. The CDR3 totals 14 residues. V lost 6 bases to trimming and J lost 2 bases, with 13 bases between them.